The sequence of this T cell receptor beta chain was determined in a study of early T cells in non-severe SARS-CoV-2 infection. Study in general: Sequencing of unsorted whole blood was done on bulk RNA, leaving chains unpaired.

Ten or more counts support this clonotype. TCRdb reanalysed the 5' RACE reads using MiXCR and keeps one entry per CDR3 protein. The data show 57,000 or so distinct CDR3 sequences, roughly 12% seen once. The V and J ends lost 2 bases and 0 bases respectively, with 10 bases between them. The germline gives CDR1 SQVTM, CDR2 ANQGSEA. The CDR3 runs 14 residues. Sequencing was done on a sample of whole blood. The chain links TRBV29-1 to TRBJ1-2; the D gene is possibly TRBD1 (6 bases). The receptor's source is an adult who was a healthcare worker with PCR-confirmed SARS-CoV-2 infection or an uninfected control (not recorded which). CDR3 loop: CSVENRDTNYGYTF. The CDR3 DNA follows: TGCAGCGTTGAAAACCGGGACACTAACTATGGCTACACCTTC.